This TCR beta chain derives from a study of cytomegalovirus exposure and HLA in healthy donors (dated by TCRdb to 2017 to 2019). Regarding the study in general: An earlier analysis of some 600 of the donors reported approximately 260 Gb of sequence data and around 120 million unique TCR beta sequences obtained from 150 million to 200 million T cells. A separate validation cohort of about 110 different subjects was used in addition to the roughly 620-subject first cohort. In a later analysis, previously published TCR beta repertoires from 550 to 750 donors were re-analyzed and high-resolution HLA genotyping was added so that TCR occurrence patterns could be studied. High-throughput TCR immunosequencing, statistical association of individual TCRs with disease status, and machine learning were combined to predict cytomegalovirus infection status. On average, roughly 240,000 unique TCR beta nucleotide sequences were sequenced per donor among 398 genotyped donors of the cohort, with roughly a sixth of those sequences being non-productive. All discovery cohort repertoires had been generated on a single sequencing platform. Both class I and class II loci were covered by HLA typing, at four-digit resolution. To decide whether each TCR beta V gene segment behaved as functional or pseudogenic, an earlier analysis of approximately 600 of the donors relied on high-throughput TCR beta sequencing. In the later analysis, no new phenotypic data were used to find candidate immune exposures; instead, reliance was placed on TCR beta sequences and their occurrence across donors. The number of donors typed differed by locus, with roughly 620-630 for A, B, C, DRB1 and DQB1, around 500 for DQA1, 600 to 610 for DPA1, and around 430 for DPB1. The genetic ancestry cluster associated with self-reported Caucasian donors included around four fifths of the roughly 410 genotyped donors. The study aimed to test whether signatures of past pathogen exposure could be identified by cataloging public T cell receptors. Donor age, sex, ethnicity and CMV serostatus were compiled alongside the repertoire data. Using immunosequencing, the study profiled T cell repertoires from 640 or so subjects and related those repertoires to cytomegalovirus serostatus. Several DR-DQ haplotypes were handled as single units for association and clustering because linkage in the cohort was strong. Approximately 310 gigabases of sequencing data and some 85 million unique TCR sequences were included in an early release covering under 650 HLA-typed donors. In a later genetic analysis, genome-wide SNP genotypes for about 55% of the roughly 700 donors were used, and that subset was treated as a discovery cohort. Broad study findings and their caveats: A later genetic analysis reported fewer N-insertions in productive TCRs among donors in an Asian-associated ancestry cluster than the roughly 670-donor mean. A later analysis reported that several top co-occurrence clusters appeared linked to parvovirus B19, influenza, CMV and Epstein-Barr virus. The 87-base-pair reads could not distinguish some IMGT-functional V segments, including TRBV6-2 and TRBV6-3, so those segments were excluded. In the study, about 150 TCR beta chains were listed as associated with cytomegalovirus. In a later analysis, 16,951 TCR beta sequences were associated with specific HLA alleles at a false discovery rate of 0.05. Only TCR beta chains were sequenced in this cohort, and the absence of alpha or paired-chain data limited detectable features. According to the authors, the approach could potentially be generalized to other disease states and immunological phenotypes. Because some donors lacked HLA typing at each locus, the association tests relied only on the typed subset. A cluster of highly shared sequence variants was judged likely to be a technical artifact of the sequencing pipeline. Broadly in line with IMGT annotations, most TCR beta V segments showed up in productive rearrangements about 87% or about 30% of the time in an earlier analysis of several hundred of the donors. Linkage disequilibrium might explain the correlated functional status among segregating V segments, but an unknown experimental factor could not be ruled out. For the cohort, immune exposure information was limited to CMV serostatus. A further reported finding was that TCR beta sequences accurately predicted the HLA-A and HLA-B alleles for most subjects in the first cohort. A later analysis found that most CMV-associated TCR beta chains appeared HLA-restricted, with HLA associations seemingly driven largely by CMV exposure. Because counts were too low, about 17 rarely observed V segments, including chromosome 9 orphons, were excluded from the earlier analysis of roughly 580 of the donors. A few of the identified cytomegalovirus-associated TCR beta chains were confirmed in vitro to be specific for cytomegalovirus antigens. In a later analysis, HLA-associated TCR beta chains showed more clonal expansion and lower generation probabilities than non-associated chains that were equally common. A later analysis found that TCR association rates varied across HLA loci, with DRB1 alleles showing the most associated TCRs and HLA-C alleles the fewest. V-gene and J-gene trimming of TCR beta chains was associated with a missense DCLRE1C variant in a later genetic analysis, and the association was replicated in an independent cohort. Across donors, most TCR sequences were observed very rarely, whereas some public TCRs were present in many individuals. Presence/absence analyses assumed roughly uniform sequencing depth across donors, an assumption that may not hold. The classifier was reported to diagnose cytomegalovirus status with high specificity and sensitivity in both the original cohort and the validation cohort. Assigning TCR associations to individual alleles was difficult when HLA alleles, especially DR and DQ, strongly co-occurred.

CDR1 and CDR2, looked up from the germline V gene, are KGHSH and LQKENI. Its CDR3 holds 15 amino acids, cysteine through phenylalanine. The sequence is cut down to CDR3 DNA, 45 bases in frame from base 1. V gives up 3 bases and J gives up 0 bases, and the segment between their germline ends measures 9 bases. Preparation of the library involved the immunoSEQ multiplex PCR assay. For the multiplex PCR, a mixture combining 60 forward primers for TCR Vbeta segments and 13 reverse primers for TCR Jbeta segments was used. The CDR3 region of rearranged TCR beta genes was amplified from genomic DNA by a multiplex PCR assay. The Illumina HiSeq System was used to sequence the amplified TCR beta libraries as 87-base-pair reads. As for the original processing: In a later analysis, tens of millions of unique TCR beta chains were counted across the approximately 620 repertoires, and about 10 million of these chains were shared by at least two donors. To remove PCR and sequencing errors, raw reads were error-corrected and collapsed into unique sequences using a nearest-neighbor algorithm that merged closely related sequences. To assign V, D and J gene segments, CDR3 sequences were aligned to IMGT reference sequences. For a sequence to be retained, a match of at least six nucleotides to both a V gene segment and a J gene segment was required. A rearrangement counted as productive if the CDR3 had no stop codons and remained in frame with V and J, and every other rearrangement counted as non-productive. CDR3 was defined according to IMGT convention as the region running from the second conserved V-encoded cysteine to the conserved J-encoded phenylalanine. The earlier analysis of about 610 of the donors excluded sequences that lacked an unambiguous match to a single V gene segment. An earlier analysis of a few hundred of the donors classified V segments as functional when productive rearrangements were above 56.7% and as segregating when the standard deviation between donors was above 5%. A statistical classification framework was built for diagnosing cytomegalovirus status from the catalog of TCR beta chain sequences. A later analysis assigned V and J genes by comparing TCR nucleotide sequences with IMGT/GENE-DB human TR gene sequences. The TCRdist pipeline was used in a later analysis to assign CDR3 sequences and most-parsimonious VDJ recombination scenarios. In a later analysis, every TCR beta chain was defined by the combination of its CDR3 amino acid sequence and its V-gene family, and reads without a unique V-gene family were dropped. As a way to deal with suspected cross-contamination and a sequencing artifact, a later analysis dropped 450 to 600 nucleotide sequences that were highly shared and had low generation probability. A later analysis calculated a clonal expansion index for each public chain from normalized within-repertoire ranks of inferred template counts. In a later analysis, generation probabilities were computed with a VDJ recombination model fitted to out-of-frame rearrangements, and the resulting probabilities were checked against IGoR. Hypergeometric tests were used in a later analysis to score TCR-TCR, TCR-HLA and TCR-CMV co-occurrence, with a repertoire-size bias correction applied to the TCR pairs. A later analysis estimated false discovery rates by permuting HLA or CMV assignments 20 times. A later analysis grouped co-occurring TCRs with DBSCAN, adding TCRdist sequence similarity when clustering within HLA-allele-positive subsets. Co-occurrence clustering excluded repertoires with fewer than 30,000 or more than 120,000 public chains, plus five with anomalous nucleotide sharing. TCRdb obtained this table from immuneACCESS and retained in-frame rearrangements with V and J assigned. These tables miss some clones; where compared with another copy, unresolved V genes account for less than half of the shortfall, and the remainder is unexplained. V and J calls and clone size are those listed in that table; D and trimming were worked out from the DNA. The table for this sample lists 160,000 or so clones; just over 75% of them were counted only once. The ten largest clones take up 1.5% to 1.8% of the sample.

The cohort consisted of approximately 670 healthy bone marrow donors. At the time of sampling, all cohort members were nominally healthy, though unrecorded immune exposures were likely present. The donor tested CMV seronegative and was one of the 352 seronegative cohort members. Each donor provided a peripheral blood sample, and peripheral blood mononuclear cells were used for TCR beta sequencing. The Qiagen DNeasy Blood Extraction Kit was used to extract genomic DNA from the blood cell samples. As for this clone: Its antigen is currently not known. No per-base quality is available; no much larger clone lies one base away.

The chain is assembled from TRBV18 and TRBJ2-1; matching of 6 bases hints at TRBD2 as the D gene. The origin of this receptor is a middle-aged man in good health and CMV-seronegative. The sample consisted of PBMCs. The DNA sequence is TGTGCCAGCTCACCCGCGGGGAGCTCCTACAATGAGCAGTTCTTC. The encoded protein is CASSPAGSSYNEQFF.